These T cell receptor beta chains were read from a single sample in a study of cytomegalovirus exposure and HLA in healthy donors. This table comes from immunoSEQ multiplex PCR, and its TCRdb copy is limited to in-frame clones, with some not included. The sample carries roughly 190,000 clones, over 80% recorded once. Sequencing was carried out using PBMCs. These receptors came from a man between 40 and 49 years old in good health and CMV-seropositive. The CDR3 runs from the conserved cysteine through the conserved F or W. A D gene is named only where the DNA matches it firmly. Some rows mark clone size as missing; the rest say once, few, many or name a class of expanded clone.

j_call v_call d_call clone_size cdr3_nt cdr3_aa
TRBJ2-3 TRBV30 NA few TGTGCCTGCCCCGACAGGTCTAGCGGGCAGTATTTT CACPDRSSGQYF
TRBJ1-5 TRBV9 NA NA TGTGCCAGCAGCGTAGGAGGGGGGGGCAATCAGCCCCAGCATTTT CASSVGGGGNQPQHF
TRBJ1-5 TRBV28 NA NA TGTGCCAGCATCCGCCAGGGTTTACGCAATCAGCCCCAGCATTTT CASIRQGLRNQPQHF
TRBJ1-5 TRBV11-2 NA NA TGTGCCAGCAGCTTAGGGGTGCAGGGTAGCAATCAGCCCCAGCATTTT CASSLGVQGSNQPQHF
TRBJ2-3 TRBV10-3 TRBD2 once TGTGCCATCAGGACTAGCGGGGGTCTCACAGATACGCAGTATTTT CAIRTSGGLTDTQYF
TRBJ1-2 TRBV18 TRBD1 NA TGTGCCAGCTCACCAGTCCCAGGGGGTGGTCCCGGCTATGGCTACACCTTC CASSPVPGGGPGYGYTF
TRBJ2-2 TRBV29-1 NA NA TGCAGCGCTAGGGGTCCCGGGGAGCTGTTTTTT CSARGPGELFF
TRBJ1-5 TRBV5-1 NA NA TGCGCCAGCAGCCTGGACGGTATTAATCAGCCCCAGCATTTT CASSLDGINQPQHF
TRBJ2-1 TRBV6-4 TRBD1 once TGTGCCAGCAGTGAAACCGGGACAGACAATGAGCAGTTCTTC CASSETGTDNEQFF
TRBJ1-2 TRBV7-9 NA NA TGTGCCAGCAGCTGGGCTGAAGGCTACACCTTC CASSWAEGYTF
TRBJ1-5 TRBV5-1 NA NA TGCGCCAGCAGCCATTTTAGGGGTACTAGCAATCAGCCCCAGCATTTT CASSHFRGTSNQPQHF
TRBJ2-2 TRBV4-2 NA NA TGTGCCAGCAGCCAAGGGCAGGCCGCGAACACCGGGGAGCTGTTTTTT CASSQGQAANTGELFF
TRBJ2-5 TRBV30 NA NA TGTGCCTGGGGTGTACGGGCAACGCAGGGGCAAGAGACCCAGTACTTC CAWGVRATQGQETQYF
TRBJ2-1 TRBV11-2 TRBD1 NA TGTGCCAGCAGCTTAGGAGGCAGGGGGCGCAGCAATGAGCAGTTCTTC CASSLGGRGRSNEQFF
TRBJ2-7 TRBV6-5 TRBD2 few TGTGCCAGCAGCCCTAGCGGGGGGGGTTCCTACGAGCAGTACTTC CASSPSGGGSYEQYF
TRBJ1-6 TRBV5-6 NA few TGTGCCAGCAGCTTTGCCGGGGTAGGGACACCCCTCCACTTT CASSFAGVGTPLHF
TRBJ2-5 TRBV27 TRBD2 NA TGTGCCAGCAGTTCTTGCGGGGGGAGCCAAGAGACCCAGTACTTC CASSSCGGSQETQYF